The 23 T cell receptor beta chains below all came from one sample that was sequenced in a study of cytomegalovirus exposure and HLA in healthy donors (dated by TCRdb to between 2016 and 2019). Library creation used the immunoSEQ multiplex PCR assay. For the multiplex PCR, a mixture combining 60 forward primers for TCR Vbeta segments and 13 reverse primers for TCR Jbeta segments was used. Not all clones reach the TCRdb copy of this immuneACCESS table, which keeps in-frame sequences only. Checked studies attribute under half of the gap to unresolved V genes and leave the rest unexplained. The sample includes roughly 180,000 clones, with around four fifths observed a single time. Of the sample, approximately 1.2% falls within the top ten clones. Material: PBMCs. The receptors stem from a boy between 2 and 10 years old in good health and CMV-seronegative.

This clone was detected only once. The V gene is TRBV15, the J gene TRBJ2-1; TRBD2 matches at 7 bases. V lost 4 bases, J lost 7 bases, and 16 bases stayed unmatched. The CDR3 is made up of 17 amino acids. CDR1 is LNHNV, CDR2 YYDKDF, per germline (reference sequence). The CDR3, as DNA: TGTGCCACCAGCATTCACGAGGGAGGGCTATTGAAGAATGAGCAGTTCTTC. Amino acid sequence: CATSIHEGGLLKNEQFF.

The V gene is TRBV18, the J gene TRBJ2-7; no definite D call. The germline gives CDR1 KGHSH, CDR2 LQKENI. With 6 bases removed from V and 7 bases from J, the gap between germline ends came to 10 bases. The CDR3 is 11 residues long. This CDR3 is CASSPAREQYF. The CDR3 DNA reads TGTGCCAGCTCCCCCGCTAGGGAGCAGTACTTC.

This clone appeared a few times. The genes are TRBV2 and TRBJ2-3; TRBD1 matches at 10 bases. Germline CDR1 SNHLY, CDR2 FYNNEI. The J segment lost 5 bases and the V segment lost 6 bases, leaving 14 bases of the junction unmatched. The CDR3 loop spans 17 amino acids. CDR3 nucleotide sequence: TGTGCCAGCAGGACCCAAAACCGGGACAGGGGACAAGATACGCAGTATTTT. Amino acids: CASRTQNRDRGQDTQYF.

This chain uses TRBV7-2 with TRBJ2-5; D may be TRBD1 (5 bases). Per germline, CDR1 SGHTA and CDR2 FQGNSA. V was clipped by 2 bases and J by 0 bases, with 10 bases between them. There are 15 residues in the CDR3. CDR3 sequence (DNA): TGTGCCAGCAGCTTAAGGTTAGGGGACCAAGAGACCCAGTACTTC. Its translation: CASSLRLGDQETQYF.

In DNA, the CDR3 is TGTGCCAGCAGCCCTATTAGCGGGGCGAACACCGGGGAGCTGTTTTTT. This translates into CASSPISGANTGELFF. This chain connects TRBV5-4 to TRBJ2-2, with 8 bases aligning to TRBD2. Per germline, CDR1 SGHNT and CDR2 YYREEE (reference sequence). The ends lost 4 bases at V and 0 bases at J; junction bases unmatched: 5. The length of the CDR3 is 16 residues.

CDR3 in amino acids: CASSQTLTGKDTQYF. The CDR3, as DNA: TGTGCCAGCAGCCAGACACTAACCGGGAAGGATACGCAGTATTTT. The chain combines TRBV7-6 with TRBJ2-3; tentative D call: TRBD2 (5 bases). The CDR3 contains 15 residues. Germline lookup yields CDR1 SGHVS and CDR2 FNYEAQ. V lost 5 bases to trimming and J lost 6 bases, with 18 bases between them.

This clone occurred once. The chain joins TRBV2 to TRBJ2-1; D is perhaps TRBD2 (6 bases). CDR1 and CDR2 (germline): SNHLY, FYNNEI. This CDR3 spans 14 amino acids. The V and J ends lost 6 bases and 0 bases respectively, with 9 bases between them. CDR3 region: CASSRGDSYNEQFF. The CDR3, as DNA: TGTGCCAGCAGCCGCGGGGACTCCTACAATGAGCAGTTCTTC.

This clone appeared a few times. The chain employs TRBV7-9 and TRBJ1-4, with D unresolved. Germline V gives CDR1 SEHNR, CDR2 FQNEAQ (reference sequence). The V end was cut by 1 base, the J end by 7 bases, with 4 bases between. This CDR3 region has 12 residues. Written as DNA, the CDR3 is TGTGCCAGCAGCTTAGGCGGTGAAAAACTGTTTTTT. It codes for CASSLGGEKLFF.

The rearrangement uses TRBV4-1 and TRBJ1-1; D remains ambiguous. The length of the CDR3 is 15 residues. Germline V CDR1 and CDR2: MGHRA, YSYEKL. Trimming took off 0 bases at V and 2 bases at J, with 10 bases between the two ends. As DNA, the CDR3 is TGCGCCAGCAGCCAAGAAATGCCAGTCAACACTGAAGCTTTCTTT. This sequence encodes CASSQEMPVNTEAFF.

J is TRBJ1-2 and V is TRBV19, with TRBD1 as a possible D gene (6 bases). Germline V CDR1 and CDR2: LNHDA, SQIVND (reference sequence). This CDR3 contains 12 residues. The V and J ends lost 5 bases and 8 bases respectively, with 12 bases between them. The CDR3 DNA is TGTGCCAGTAGTTCGCAGGGGAAAGGCTACACCTTC. This sequence encodes CASSSQGKGYTF.

The CDR3 nucleotides are TGTGCCAGCAGCTGGGACGGGGGGGATAACTATGGCTACACCTTC. Translated: CASSWDGGDNYGYTF. The V gene is TRBV5-4, the J gene TRBJ1-2, with D perhaps TRBD1 (5 bases). From germline, CDR1 is SGHNT and CDR2 YYREEE (reference sequence). The ends were cut back, 3 bases at V and 1 base at J, with 13 bases in the middle. The CDR3 has 15 amino acids.

V and J are TRBV5-1 and TRBJ1-2; D might be TRBD1 (6 bases). CDR3 size: 15 residues. V was cut by 4 bases and J by 2 bases, with 15 bases left in between. Germline CDR1 reads SGHRS; CDR2 reads YFSETQ. The CDR3, as DNA: TGCGCCAGCAGCCATTCCGGACAGACCAACTATGGCTACACCTTC. Translated: CASSHSGQTNYGYTF.

This chain connects TRBV27 to TRBJ2-5; 8 nucleotides line up with TRBD1. Germline CDR1 MNHEY, CDR2 SMNVEV (reference sequence). V shed 5 bases, J shed 4 bases, and the junction held 9 bases outside the gene matches. This CDR3 is built from 15 residues. For the CDR3, the DNA is TGTGCCAGCAGTCCATGGACAGGGTTGGGAGAGACCCAGTACTTC. This codes for CASSPWTGLGETQYF.

About this clone itself: At one end the junction does not follow the germline gene, possibly because of a read error. The sample carries other DNA sequences with the same CDR3. This chain uses TRBV7-9 with TRBJ2-3; 11 bases map to TRBD2. The germline V gene encodes CDR1 SEHNR and CDR2 FQNEAQ (reference sequence). This CDR3 region has 15 residues. This chain's CDR3 is CASSPTSGGTDTQYF. The CDR3 DNA reads as TGTGCCAGCAGTCCAACTAGCGGGGGCACGGATACGCAGTATTTT.

The chain combines TRBV6-8 with TRBJ2-7; 10 nucleotides line up with TRBD2. From germline, CDR1 is MNHGY and CDR2 SAAAGT. V lost 7 bases and J lost 3; bases outside the gene matches: 9. CDR3 length: 15 amino acids. The CDR3 nucleotides are TGTGCCAGCAATGACCCGGGACTAGCGCGCTACGAGCAGTACTTC. Residues: CASNDPGLARYEQYF.

This chain joins TRBV27 and TRBJ2-7, with D perhaps matching TRBD1 (6 bases). Trimming stripped 4 bases from V and 6 bases from J, with 13 bases between. The CDR3 length is 13 residues. Germline V gene lookup returns CDR1 MNHEY and CDR2 SMNVEV (reference sequence). The CDR3 spells CASSYGQGREQYF. CDR3 DNA: TGTGCCAGCAGTTATGGGCAGGGGCGCGAGCAGTACTTC.

The table lists this clone with a few counts. The chain carries TRBV27 and TRBJ2-7; 10 bases match TRBD2. The ends lost 5 bases at V and 3 bases at J; junction bases unmatched: 10. CDR1 and CDR2 from the germline V gene are MNHEY and SMNVEV (reference sequence). The CDR3 length is 16 residues. The CDR3 is CASSHLAGENFYEQYF. The CDR3 DNA sequence: TGTGCCAGCAGTCACCTAGCGGGAGAAAATTTCTACGAGCAGTACTTC.

The rearrangement links TRBV30 to TRBJ1-5, with a possible D match to TRBD1 (6 bases). The CDR3 contains 14 residues. CDR1 GTSNPN and CDR2 SVGIG come from the germline V gene (reference sequence). V was shortened by 5 bases and J by 0 bases, with 11 bases between the two germline ends. CDR3 sequence (DNA): TGTGCCTGGTCCCGACAGGATAGCAATCAGCCCCAGCATTTT. Residues: CAWSRQDSNQPQHF.

The CDR3 DNA follows: TGTGCCTTAACTACTTATAGGGGGGGATACACCGGGGAGCTGTTTTTT. It translates to CALTTYRGGYTGELFF. The genes are TRBV30 and TRBJ2-2, with D perhaps matching TRBD2 (7 bases). V gave up 7 bases and J gave up 3 bases, with 21 bases separating them. This CDR3 region has 16 residues. From germline, CDR1 is GTSNPN and CDR2 SVGIG (reference sequence).

Here the CDR3 DNA reads TGCGCCAGCAGCCAAGTACTAAGCGGGTTACCCTACGAGCAGTACGTC. Translated, it gives CASSQVLSGLPYEQYV. This chain links TRBV4-3 with TRBJ2-7; D perhaps matches TRBD2 (6 bases). Trimming took 1 base from V and 2 from J, leaving 15 bases between them. There are 16 residues in the CDR3. Germline V CDR1 and CDR2: LGHNA, YSLEER.

CDR3 sequence reads: CASSYDNSPLHF. The CDR3 coding sequence is TGTGCCAGCAGCTATGATAATTCACCCCTCCACTTT. The gene calls are TRBV6-6 and TRBJ1-6; no clear D gene. Germline V CDR1 and CDR2: MNHNY, SVGAGI (reference sequence). The V end was cut by 6 bases, the J end by 5 bases, with 5 bases between. CDR3 size: 12 residues.

The chain is built from TRBV6-5 and TRBJ1-5, with TRBD1 as a possible D gene (5 bases). V was cut by 8 bases and J by 9 bases, with 23 bases left in between. The CDR3 consists of 15 residues. CDR1 is MNHEY and CDR2 is SVGAGI in the germline V gene. CDR3 residues: CASSLGGPGDRPQHF. The CDR3 region has the DNA TGTGCCAGCTCCTTGGGGGGACCTGGCGATCGGCCCCAGCATTTT.

The gene calls are TRBV5-6 and TRBJ2-7; 8 nucleotides agree with TRBD1. The CDR3 loop spans 15 amino acids. After removal of 3 bases from V and 4 bases from J, the junction contained 9 bases not matched to a gene. CDR1 and CDR2 (germline): SGHDT, YYEEEE. CDR3 DNA: TGTGCCAGCAGCTCTGGGGGGCAGGGGGCGTACGAGCAGTACTTC. It encodes CASSSGGQGAYEQYF.